Listed below are T cell receptor beta chains from one sample, sequenced in a study of cytomegalovirus exposure and HLA in healthy donors. Only in-frame clones appear in the TCRdb table, and some are missing; sequencing was by immunoSEQ multiplex PCR. The sample records about 130,000 clones, roughly nine tenths being singletons. The sequencing sample was made of PBMCs. Source of these receptors: a woman aged 18-29 years in good health and CMV-seropositive. Both conserved end residues are part of each CDR3. Each record gives: D gene, J gene, clone size, V gene, CDR3 protein, CDR3 DNA. D genes are given only for firm matches. Not all rows give a size; the values are once, few, many and, for expanded clones, a class.

d_gene: .
j_gene: TRBJ2-5
abundance: .
v_gene: TRBV7-9
CDR3aa: CASRTDQETQYF
CDR3nt: TGTGCCAGCAGGACAGACCAAGAGACCCAGTACTTC

d_gene: .
j_gene: TRBJ2-2
abundance: .
v_gene: TRBV4-3
CDR3aa: CASSPQVDGAGELFF
CDR3nt: TGCGCCAGCAGCCCCCAGGTAGATGGCGCCGGGGAGCTGTTTTTT

d_gene: .
j_gene: TRBJ2-7
abundance: .
v_gene: TRBV6-5
CDR3aa: CASSVQGTFGEQYF
CDR3nt: TGTGCCAGCAGCGTCCAAGGGACATTCGGCGAGCAGTACTTC

d_gene: .
j_gene: TRBJ2-3
abundance: .
v_gene: TRBV7-9
CDR3aa: CASSHGTDTQYF
CDR3nt: TGTGCCAGCAGCCACGGTACAGATACGCAGTATTTT

d_gene: .
j_gene: TRBJ1-4
abundance: .
v_gene: TRBV6-5
CDR3aa: CASSYSIGGQGEKLFF
CDR3nt: TGTGCCAGCAGTTACTCGATCGGGGGGCAGGGAGAAAAACTGTTTTTT

d_gene: .
j_gene: TRBJ1-2
abundance: few
v_gene: TRBV28
CDR3aa: CASSLSGGFGYGYTF
CDR3nt: TGTGCCAGCAGTTTATCGGGGGGATTCGGTTATGGCTACACCTTC

d_gene: .
j_gene: TRBJ2-3
abundance: .
v_gene: TRBV11-3
CDR3aa: CASSLSTDTQYF
CDR3nt: TGTGCCAGCAGCCTTAGCACAGATACGCAGTATTTT

d_gene: TRBD1
j_gene: TRBJ2-7
abundance: .
v_gene: TRBV28
CDR3aa: CASGTAGTGLGGEQYF
CDR3nt: TGTGCCAGCGGAACCGCCGGGACAGGACTTGGGGGCGAGCAGTACTTC

d_gene: .
j_gene: TRBJ1-1
abundance: once
v_gene: TRBV7-6
CDR3aa: CASSSGSEAFF
CDR3nt: TGTGCCAGCAGCTCTGGCTCGGAAGCTTTCTTT

d_gene: TRBD2
j_gene: TRBJ2-1
abundance: .
v_gene: TRBV19
CDR3aa: CASSMASGGYSYNEQFF
CDR3nt: TGTGCCAGTAGTATGGCTAGCGGGGGGTACTCCTACAATGAGCAGTTCTTC